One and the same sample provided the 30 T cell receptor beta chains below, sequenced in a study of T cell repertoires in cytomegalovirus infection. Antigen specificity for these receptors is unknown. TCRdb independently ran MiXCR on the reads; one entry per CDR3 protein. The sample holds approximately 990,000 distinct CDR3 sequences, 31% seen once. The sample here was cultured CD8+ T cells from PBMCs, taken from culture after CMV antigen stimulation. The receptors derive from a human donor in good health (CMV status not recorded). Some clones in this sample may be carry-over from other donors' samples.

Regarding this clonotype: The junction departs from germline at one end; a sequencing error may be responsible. CDR3 region: CASSPHQGREKLFF. The CDR3 bases are TGTGCCAGCAGCCCCCACCAGGGGCGTGAAAAACTGTTTTTT. This chain connects TRBV4-1 to TRBJ1-4; the D gene is possibly TRBD1 (6 bases). There are 14 residues in the CDR3. Germline CDR1 MGHRA, CDR2 YSYEKL.

Here the CDR3 reads CANNVGRDQETQYF. CDR3 bases: TGTGCCAACAATGTCGGTAGGGACCAAGAGACCCAGTACTTC. V usage is TRBV6-1 and J usage is TRBJ2-5, with D unclear. CDR1 MNHNS and CDR2 SASEGT come from the germline V gene. The CDR3 extends over 14 amino acids. Trimming cost V 10 bases and J 0 bases, with 15 bases left between them.

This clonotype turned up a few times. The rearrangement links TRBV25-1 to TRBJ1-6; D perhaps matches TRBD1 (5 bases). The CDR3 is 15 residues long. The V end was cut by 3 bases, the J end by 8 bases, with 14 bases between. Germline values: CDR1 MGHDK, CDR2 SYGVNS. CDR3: CASSDRDGDYSPLHF. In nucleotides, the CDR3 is TGTGCCAGCAGTGACCGGGACGGCGATTATTCACCCCTCCACTTT.

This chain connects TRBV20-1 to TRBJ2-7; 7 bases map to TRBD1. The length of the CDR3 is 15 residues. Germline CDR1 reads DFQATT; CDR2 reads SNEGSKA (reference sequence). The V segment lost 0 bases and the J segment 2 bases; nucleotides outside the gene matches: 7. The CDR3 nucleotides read TGCAGTGCTAGAGAAGGACAGGCCTTAGCCTACGAGCAGTACTTC. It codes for CSAREGQALAYEQYF.

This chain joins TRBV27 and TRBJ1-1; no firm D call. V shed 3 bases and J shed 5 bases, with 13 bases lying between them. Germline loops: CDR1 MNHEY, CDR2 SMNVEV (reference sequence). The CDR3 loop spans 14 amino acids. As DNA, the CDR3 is TGTGCCAGCAGTTTTCAGCCCGTCGGGACTGAAGCTTTCTTT. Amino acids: CASSFQPVGTEAFF.

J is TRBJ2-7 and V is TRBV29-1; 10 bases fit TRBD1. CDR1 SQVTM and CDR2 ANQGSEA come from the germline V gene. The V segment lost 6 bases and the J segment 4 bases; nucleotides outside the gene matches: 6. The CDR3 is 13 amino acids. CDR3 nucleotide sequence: TGCAGCGTCCGGAAGGGACAGGGGTACGAGCAGTACTTC. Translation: CSVRKGQGYEQYF.

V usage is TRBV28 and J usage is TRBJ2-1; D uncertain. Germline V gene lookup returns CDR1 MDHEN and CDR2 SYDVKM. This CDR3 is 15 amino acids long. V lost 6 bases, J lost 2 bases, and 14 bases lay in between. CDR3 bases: TGTGCCAGCAGCTTTCGGCAGATCCCCTACAATGAGCAGTTCTTC. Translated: CASSFRQIPYNEQFF.

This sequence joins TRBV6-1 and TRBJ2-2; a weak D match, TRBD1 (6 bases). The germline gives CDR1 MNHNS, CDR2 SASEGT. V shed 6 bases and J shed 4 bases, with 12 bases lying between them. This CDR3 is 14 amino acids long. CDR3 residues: CASRGARGTGELFF. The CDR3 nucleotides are TGTGCCAGCAGGGGGGCGCGTGGCACCGGGGAGCTGTTTTTT.

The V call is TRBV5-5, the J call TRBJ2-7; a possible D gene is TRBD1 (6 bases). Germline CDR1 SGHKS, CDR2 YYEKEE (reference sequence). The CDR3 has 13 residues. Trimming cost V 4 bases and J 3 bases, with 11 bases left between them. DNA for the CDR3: TGTGCCAGCAGCACGGACAGCTTCTACGAGCAGTACGTC. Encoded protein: CASSTDSFYEQYV.

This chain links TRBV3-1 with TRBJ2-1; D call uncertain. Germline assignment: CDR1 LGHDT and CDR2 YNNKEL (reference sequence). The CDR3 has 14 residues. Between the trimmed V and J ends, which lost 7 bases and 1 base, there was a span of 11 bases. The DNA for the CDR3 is TGTGCCAGCAATCTAGTGGGGTCCTACAATGAGCAGTTCTTC. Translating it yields CASNLVGSYNEQFF.

The CDR3 region has the DNA TGTGCCATCAGTGACTGGGGACAGGGGGCTGGGGATACGCAGTATTTT. Translated: CAISDWGQGAGDTQYF. The rearrangement uses TRBV10-3 and TRBJ2-3; 12 bases fit TRBD1. The CDR3 runs to 16 residues. The V and J ends lost 3 bases and 6 bases, in that order; junction bases with no gene match: 7. Per the germline V gene, CDR1 is ENHRY and CDR2 is SYGVKD.

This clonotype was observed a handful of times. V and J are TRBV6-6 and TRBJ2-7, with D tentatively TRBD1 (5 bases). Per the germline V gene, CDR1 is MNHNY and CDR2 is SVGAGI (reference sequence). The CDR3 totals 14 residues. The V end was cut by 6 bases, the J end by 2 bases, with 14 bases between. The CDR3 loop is CASSYPGAAYEQYF. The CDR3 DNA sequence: TGTGCCAGCAGCTACCCTGGGGCAGCCTACGAGCAGTACTTC.

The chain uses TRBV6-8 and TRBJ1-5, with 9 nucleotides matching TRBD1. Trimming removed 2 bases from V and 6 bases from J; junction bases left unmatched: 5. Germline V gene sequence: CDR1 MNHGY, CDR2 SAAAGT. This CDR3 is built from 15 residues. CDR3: CASSYRTGDGQPQHF. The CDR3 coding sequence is TGTGCCAGCAGTTACAGGACAGGGGATGGTCAGCCCCAGCATTTT.

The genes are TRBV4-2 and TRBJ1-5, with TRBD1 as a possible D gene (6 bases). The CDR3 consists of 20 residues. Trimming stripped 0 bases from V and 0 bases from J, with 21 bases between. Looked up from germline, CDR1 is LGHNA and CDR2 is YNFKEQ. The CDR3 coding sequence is TGTGCCAGCAGCCAAGAGTGGGACACCCTAAGGGACCCTAGCAATCAGCCCCAGCATTTT. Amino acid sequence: CASSQEWDTLRDPSNQPQHF.

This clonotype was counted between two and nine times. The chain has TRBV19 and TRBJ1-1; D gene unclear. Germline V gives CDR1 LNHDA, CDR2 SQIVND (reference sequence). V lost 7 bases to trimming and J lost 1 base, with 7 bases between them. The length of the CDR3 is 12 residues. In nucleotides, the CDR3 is TGTGCCAGTATGCGAGGGAACACTGAAGCTTTCTTT. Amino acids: CASMRGNTEAFF.

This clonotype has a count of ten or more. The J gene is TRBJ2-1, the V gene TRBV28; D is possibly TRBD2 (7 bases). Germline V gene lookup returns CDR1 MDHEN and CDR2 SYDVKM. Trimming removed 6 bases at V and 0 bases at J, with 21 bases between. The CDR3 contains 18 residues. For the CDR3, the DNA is TGTGCCAGCAGCCAATCCTCGAGGGGGGGGCCCTCCTACAATGAGCAGTTCTTC. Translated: CASSQSSRGGPSYNEQFF.

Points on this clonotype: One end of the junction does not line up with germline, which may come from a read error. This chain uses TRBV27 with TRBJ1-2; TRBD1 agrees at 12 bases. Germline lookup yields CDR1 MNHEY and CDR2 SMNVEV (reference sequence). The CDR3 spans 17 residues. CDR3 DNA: TGTGCCAGCAGTTTATCCCTCGCCGGGACAGGGGGCTCGGTCTACACCTTT. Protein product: CASSLSLAGTGGSVYTF.

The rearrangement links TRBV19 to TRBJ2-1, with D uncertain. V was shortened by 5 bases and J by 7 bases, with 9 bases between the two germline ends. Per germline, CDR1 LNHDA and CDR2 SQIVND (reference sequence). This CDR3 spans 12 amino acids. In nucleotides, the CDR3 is TGTGCCAGTAGTCCCGGTATTAATGAGCAGTTCTTC. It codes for CASSPGINEQFF.

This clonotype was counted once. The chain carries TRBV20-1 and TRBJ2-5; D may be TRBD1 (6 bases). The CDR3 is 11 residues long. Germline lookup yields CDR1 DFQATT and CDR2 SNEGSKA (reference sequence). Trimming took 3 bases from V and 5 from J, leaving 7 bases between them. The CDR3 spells CSARRGETQYF. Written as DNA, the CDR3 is TGCAGTGCTAGGAGGGGGGAGACCCAGTACTTC.

The CDR3 sequence: CASSYIPGNGQGPTEAFF. DNA for the CDR3: TGTGCCAGCAGTTATATTCCAGGAAATGGACAGGGGCCCACTGAAGCTTTCTTT. This chain connects TRBV28 to TRBJ1-1; TRBD1 aligns across 9 bases. CDR3 size: 18 residues. Germline values: CDR1 MDHEN, CDR2 SYDVKM. With V trimmed by 4 bases and J by 4 bases, 16 bases remained unmatched. Supplemented by reference TRBV28 and TRBJ1-1, the full variable domain reads DVKVTQSSRYLVKRTGEKVFLECVQDMDHENMFWYRQDPGLGLRLIYFSYDVKMKEKGDIPEGYSVSREKKERFSLILESASTNQTSMYLCASSYIPGNGQGPTEAFFGQGTRLTVV.

In DNA form, the CDR3 reads TGTGCCAGCTTTTCAGGGCGGGGGGTGCCTAGCACAGATACGCAGTATTTT. This sequence encodes CASFSGRGVPSTDTQYF. This chain connects TRBV2 to TRBJ2-3; 8 bases agree with TRBD2. CDR3 length: 17 residues. Germline values: CDR1 SNHLY, CDR2 FYNNEI. The V segment lost 8 bases and the J segment 0 bases; nucleotides outside the gene matches: 13.

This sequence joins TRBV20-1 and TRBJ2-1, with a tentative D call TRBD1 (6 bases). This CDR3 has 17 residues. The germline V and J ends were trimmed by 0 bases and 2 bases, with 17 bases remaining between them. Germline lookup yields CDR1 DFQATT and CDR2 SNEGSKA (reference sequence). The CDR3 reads CSAREAGRGEPYNEQFF. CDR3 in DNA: TGCAGTGCTAGAGAGGCGGGCAGGGGCGAACCCTACAATGAGCAGTTCTTC.

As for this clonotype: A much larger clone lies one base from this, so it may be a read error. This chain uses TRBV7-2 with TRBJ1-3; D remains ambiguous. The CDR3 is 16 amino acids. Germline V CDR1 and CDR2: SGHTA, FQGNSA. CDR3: CVSSPSRAGAGNTIYF. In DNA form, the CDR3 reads TGTGTCAGCAGCCCGTCGAGGGCAGGAGCAGGAAACACCATATATTTT.

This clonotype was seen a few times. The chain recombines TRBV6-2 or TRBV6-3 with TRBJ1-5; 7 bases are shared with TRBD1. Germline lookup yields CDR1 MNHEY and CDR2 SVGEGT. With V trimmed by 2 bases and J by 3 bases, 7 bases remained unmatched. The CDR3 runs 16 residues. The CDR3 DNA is TGTGCCAGCAGTTACCTGGGGACAGAGTCCAATCAGCCCCAGCATTTT. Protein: CASSYLGTESNQPQHF.

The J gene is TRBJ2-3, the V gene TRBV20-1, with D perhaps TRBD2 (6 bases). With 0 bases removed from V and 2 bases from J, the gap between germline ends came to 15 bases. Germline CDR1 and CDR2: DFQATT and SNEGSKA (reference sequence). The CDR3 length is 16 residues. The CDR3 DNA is TGCAGTGCTAGAGAGGCTCCGGGACTTTCCACAGATACGCAGTATTTT. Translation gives CSAREAPGLSTDTQYF.

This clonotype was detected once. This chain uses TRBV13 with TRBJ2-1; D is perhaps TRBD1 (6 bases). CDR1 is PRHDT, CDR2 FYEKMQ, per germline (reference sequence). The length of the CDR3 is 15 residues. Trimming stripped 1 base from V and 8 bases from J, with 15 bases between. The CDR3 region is CASSLAGAAKDEQFF. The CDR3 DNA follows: TGTGCCAGCAGCTTAGCAGGGGCCGCCAAGGATGAGCAGTTCTTC.

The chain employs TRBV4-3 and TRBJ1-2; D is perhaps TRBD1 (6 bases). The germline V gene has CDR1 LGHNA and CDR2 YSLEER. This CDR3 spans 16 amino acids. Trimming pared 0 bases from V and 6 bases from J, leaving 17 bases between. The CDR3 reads CASSQDRNGQWHGYTF. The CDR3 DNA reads TGCGCCAGCAGCCAAGATCGAAACGGACAGTGGCATGGCTACACCTTC.

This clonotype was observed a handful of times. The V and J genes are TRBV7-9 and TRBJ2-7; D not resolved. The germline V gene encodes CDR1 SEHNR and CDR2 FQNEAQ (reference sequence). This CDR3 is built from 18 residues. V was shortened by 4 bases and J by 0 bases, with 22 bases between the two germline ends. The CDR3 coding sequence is TGTGCCAGCAGCTCCCTTTCTTTCTTGTACACGGGCTCCTACGAGCAGTACTTC. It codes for CASSSLSFLYTGSYEQYF.

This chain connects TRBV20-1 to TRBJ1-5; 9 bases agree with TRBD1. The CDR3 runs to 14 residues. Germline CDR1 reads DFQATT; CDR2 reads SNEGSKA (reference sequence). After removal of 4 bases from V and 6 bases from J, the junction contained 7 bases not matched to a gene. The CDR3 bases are TGCAGTGCTAAACCGGGACAGGGAATTCAGCCCCAGCATTTT. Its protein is CSAKPGQGIQPQHF.

CDR3 in amino acids: CASSFVAGQGNTEAFF. The CDR3 coding sequence is TGTGCCAGCAGCTTTGTCGCGGGACAAGGCAACACTGAAGCTTTCTTT. The chain couples TRBV5-6 to TRBJ1-1, with D maybe TRBD1 (6 bases). Trimming cost V 2 bases and J 2 bases, with 16 bases left between them. In germline, CDR1 is SGHDT, CDR2 YYEEEE. The CDR3 runs 16 residues.